Below, one T cell receptor (beta chain) is given with its context. Its antigen is not identified. Trimming pared 8 bases from V and 3 bases from J, leaving 16 bases between. Germline assignment: CDR1 SQVTM and CDR2 ANQGSEA. This CDR3 has 13 amino acids. PCR amplification relied on 60 Vbeta primers (plus 13 Jbeta primers). Profiled with immunoSEQ multiplex PCR; TCRdb holds only in-frame clones, not every one. Of about 94,000 clones detected, roughly 80% appear once; the ten largest clones hold 10%. This sample was included in a study of cytomegalovirus exposure and HLA in healthy donors. General study findings and limits: Most subjects' HLA-A and HLA-B alleles were reportedly predicted from TCR beta sequences. Immune exposure information available was restricted to CMV serostatus.

The source of this sequence is a human donor in good health. The rearrangement joins TRBV29-1 to TRBJ2-5; possibly TRBD2 for D (6 bases). The source material was PBMCs. The CDR3 reads CSFSGGAEETQYF. Written as DNA, the CDR3 is TGCAGCTTTTCGGGCGGGGCCGAAGAGACCCAGTACTTC.